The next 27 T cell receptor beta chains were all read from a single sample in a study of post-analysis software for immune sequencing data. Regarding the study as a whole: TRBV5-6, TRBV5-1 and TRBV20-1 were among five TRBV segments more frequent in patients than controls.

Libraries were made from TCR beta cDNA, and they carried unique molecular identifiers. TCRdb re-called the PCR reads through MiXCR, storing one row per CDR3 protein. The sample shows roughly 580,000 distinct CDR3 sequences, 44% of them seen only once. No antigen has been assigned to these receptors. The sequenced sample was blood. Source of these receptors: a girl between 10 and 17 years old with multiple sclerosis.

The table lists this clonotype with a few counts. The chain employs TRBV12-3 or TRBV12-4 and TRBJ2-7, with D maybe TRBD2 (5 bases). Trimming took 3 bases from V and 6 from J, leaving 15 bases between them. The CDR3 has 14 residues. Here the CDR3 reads CASSLGDLKSEQYF. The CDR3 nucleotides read TGTGCCAGCAGTTTGGGAGACCTCAAGTCCGAGCAGTACTTC.

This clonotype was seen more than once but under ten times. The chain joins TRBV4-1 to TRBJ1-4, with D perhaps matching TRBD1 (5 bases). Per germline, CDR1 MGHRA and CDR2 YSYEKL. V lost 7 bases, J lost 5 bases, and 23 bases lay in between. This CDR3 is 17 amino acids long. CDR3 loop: CASTGYGPGPENEKLFF. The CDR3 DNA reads TGCGCCAGCACCGGGTATGGCCCGGGACCGGAGAATGAAAAACTGTTTTTT.

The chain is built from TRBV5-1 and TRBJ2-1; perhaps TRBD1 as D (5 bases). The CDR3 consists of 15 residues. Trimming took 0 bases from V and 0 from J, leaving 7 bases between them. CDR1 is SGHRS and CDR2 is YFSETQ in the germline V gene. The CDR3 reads CASSLVQGSYNEQFF. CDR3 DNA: TGCGCCAGCAGCTTGGTCCAGGGCTCCTACAATGAGCAGTTCTTC.

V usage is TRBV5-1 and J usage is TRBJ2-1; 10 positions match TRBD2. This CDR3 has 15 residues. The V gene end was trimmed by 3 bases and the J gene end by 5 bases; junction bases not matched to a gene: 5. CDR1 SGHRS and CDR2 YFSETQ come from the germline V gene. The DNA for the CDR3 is TGCGCCAGCAGCTCTATAGCGGGGGGCCACAATGAGCAGTTCTTC. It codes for CASSSIAGGHNEQFF.

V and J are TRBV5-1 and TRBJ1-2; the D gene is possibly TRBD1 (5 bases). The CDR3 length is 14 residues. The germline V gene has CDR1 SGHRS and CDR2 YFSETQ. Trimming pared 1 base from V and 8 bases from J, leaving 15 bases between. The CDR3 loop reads CASSLKAGVQGYTF. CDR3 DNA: TGCGCCAGCAGCTTGAAGGCGGGGGTACAGGGCTACACCTTC. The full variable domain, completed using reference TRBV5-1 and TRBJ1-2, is KAGVTQTPRYLIKTRGQQVTLSCSPISGHRSVSWYQQTPGQGLQFLFEYFSETQRNKGNFPGRFSGRQFSNSRSEMNVSTLELGDSALYLCASSLKAGVQGYTFGSGTRLTVV.

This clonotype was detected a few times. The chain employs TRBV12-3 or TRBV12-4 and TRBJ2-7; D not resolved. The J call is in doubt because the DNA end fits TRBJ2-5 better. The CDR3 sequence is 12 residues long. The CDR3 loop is CASSFLEETQYF. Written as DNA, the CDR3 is TGTGCCAGCAGTTTCCTGGAGGAGACCCAGTACTTC.

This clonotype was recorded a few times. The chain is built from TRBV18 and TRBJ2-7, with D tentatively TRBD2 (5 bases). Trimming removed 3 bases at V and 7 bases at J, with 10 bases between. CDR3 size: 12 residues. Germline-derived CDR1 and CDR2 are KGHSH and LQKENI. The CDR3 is CASSPAEGEQYF. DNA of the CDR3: TGTGCCAGCTCACCTGCCGAGGGAGAGCAGTACTTC. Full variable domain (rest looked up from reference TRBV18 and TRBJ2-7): NAGVMQNPRHLVRRRGQEARLRCSPMKGHSHVYWYRQLPEEGLKFMVYLQKENIIDESGMPKERFSAEFPKEGPSILRIQQVVRGDSAAYFCASSPAEGEQYFGPGTRLTVT.

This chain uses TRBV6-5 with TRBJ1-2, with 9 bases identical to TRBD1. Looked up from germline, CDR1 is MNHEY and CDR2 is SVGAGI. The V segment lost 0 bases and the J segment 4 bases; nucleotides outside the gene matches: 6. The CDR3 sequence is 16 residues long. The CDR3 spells CASSYSGQGGSYGYTF. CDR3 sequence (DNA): TGTGCCAGCAGTTACTCGGGACAGGGAGGTTCCTATGGCTACACCTTC.

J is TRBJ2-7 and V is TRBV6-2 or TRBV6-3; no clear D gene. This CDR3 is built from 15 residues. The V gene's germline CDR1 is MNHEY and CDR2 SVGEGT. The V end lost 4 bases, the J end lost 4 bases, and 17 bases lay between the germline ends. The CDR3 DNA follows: TGTGCCAGCAGTTCCGGACCGCAACGTCTGTACGAGCAGTACTTC. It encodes CASSSGPQRLYEQYF.

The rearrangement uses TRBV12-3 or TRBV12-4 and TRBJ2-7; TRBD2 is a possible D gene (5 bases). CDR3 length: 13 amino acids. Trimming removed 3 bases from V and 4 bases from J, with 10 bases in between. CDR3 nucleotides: TGTGCCAGCAGTTTTCGGGAAGCTTACGAGCAGTACTTC. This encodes CASSFREAYEQYF.

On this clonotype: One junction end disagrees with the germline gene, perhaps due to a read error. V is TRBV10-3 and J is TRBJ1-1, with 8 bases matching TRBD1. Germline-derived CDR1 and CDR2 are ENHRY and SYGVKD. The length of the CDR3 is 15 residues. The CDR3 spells CAISKGQETNAEAFF. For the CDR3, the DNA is TGTGCCATCAGTAAGGGACAGGAGACGAACGCTGAAGCTTTCTTT.

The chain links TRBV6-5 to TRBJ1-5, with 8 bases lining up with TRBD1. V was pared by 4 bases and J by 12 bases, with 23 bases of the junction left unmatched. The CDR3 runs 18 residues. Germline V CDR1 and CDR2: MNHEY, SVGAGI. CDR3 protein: CASSFPHLTGEEWRHQHF. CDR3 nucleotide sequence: TGTGCCAGCAGTTTTCCCCATTTGACAGGGGAGGAGTGGAGGCACCAGCATTTT.

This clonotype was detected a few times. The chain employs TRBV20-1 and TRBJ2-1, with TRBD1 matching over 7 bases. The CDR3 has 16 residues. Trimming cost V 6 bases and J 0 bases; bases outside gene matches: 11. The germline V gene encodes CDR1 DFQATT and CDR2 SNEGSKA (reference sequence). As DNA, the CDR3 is TGCAGTGCGGTGGACAGGCGCAGGAGCTCCTACAATGAGCAGTTCTTC. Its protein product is CSAVDRRRSSYNEQFF.

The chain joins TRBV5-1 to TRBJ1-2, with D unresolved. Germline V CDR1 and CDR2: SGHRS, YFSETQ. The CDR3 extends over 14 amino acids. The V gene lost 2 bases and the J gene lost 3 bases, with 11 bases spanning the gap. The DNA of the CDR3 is TGCGCCAGCAGCTTTACATCACCGGACTATGGCTACACCTTC. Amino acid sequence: CASSFTSPDYGYTF.

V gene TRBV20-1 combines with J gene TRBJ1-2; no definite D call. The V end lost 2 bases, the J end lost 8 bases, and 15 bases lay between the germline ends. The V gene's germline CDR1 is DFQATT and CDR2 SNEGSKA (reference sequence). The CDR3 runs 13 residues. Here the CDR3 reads CSARLLTGEGYTF. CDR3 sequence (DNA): TGCAGTGCTAGACTTTTGACGGGAGAAGGCTACACCTTC.

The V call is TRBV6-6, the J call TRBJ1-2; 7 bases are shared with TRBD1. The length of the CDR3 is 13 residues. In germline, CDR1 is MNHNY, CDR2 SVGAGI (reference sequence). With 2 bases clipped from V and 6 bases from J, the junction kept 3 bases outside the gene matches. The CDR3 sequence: CASSYQGEDGYTF. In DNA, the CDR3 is TGTGCCAGCAGTTACCAGGGGGAGGATGGCTACACCTTC.

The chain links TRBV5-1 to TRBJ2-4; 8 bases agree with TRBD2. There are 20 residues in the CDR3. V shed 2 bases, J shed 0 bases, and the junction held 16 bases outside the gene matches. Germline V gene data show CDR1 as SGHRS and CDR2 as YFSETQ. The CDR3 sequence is CASSLVGGSGTLLAKNIQYF. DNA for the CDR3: TGCGCCAGCAGCTTAGTCGGAGGTAGCGGGACTCTACTAGCCAAAAACATTCAGTACTTC.

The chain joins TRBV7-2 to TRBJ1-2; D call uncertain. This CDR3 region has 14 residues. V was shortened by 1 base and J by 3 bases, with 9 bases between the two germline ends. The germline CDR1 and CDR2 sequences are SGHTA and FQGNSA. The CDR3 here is CASSLGSQDYGYTF. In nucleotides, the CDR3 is TGTGCCAGCAGCTTAGGCTCTCAGGACTATGGCTACACCTTC. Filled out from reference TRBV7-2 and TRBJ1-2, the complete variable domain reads GAGVSQSPSNKVTEKGKDVELRCDPISGHTALYWYRQSLGQGLEFLIYFQGNSAPDKSGLPSDRFSAERTGGSVSTLTIQRTQQEDSAVYLCASSLGSQDYGYTFGSGTRLTVV.

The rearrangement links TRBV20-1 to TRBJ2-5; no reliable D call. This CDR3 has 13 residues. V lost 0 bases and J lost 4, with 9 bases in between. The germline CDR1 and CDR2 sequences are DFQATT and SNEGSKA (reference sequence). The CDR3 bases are TGCAGTGCTAGAGAGACTCTGCGAGAGACCCAGTACTTC. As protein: CSARETLRETQYF.

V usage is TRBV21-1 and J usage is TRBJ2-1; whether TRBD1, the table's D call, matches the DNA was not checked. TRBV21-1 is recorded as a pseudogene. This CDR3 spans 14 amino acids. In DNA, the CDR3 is TGTGCCAGCAGCAAAGGACAGGGCTACAATGAGCAGTTCTTC. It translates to CASSKGQGYNEQFF.

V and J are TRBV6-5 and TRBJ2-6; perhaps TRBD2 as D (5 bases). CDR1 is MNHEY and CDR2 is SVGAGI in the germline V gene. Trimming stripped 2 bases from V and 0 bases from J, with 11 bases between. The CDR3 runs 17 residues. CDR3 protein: CASSYNGVSSGANVLTF. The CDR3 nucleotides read TGTGCCAGCAGTTACAACGGGGTTAGCTCTGGGGCCAACGTCCTGACTTTC.

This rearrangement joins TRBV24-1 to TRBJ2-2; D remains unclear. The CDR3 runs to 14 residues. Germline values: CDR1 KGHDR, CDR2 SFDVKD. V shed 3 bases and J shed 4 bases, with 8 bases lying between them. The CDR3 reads CATSDSYRTGELFF. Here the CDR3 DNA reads TGTGCCACCAGTGATAGTTACCGCACCGGGGAGCTGTTTTTT.

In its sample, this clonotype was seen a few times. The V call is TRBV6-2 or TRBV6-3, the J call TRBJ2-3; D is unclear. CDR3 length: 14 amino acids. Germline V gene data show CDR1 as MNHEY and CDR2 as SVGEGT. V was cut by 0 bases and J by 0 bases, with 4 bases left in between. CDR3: CASSYSDSTDTQYF. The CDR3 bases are TGTGCCAGCAGTTACTCGGACAGCACAGATACGCAGTATTTT.

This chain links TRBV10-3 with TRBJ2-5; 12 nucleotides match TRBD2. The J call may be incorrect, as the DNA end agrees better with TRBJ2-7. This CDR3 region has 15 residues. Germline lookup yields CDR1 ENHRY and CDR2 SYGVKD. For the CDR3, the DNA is TGTGCCATCAACAACCCTAGCGGGAGGGCCTACGAGCAGTACTTC. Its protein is CAINNPSGRAYEQYF.

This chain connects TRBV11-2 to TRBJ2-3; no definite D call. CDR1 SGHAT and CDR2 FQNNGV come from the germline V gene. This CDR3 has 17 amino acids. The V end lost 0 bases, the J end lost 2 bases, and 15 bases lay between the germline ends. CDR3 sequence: CASSLDQDPAATDTQYF. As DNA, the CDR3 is TGTGCCAGCAGCTTAGATCAGGACCCTGCGGCCACAGATACGCAGTATTTT.

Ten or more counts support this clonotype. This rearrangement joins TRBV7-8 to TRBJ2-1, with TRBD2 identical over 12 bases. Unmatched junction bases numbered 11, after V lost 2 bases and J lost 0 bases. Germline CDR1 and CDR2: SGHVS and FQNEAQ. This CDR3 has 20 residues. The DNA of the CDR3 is TGTGCCAGCAGCTTAATGGTGACTAGCGGGAGAAGACTCTCCTACAATGAGCAGTTCTTC. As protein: CASSLMVTSGRRLSYNEQFF.

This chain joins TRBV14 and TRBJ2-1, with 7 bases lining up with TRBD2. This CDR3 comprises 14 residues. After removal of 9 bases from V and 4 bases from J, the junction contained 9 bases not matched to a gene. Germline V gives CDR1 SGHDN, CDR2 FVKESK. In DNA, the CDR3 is TGTGCCAGTAACCGGGACTACCCTTACAATGAGCAGTTCTTC. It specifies CASNRDYPYNEQFF. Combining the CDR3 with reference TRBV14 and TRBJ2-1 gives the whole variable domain EAGVTQFPSHSVIEKGQTVTLRCDPISGHDNLYWYRRVMGKEIKFLLHFVKESKQDESGMPNNRFLAERTGGTYSTLKVQPAELEDSGVYFCASNRDYPYNEQFFGPGTRLTVL.